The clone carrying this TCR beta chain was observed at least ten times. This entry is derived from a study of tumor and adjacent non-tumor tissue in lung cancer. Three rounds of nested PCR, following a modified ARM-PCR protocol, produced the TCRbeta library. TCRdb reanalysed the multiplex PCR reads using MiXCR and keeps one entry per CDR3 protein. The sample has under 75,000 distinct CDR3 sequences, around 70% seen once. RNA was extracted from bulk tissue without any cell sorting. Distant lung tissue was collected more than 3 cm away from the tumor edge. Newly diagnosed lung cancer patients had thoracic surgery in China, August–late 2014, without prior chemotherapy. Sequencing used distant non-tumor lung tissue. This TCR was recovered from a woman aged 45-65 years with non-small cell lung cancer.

The CDR3 DNA follows: TGTGCCAGCACCCCCTTTCGCCAGGAGCAGTTCTTC. This translates into CASTPFRQEQFF. V is TRBV6-1 and J is TRBJ2-1; no firm D call. The CDR3 is made up of 12 amino acids. The germline CDR1 and CDR2 sequences are MNHNS and SASEGT. V lost 7 bases to trimming and J lost 10 bases, with 14 bases between them.